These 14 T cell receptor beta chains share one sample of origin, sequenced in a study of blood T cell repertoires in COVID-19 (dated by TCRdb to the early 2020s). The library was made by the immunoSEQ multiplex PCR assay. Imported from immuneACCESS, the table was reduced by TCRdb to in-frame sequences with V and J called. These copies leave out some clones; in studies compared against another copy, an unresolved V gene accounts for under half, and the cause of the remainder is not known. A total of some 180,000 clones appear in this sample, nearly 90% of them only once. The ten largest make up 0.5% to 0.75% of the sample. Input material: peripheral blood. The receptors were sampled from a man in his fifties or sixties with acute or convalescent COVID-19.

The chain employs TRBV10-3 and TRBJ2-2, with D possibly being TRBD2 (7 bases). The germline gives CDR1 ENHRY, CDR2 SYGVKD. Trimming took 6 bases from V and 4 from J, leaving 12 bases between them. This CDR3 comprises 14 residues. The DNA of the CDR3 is TGTGCCATCAGAGGGGGGGCCGGCACCGGGGAGCTGTTTTTT. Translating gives CAIRGGAGTGELFF.

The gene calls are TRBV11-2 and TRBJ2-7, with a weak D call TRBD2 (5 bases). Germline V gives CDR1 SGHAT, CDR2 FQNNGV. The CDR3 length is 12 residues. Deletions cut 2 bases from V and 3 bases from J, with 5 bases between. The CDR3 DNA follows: TGTGCCAGCAGCTTAAGCGGCTACGAGCAGTACTTC. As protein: CASSLSGYEQYF.

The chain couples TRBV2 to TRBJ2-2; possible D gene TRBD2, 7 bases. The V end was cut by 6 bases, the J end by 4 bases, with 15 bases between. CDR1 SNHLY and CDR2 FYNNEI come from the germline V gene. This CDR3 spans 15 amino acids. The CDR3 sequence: CASRGGAGPTGELFF. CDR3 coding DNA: TGTGCCAGCAGGGGGGGGGCAGGACCCACCGGGGAGCTGTTTTTT.

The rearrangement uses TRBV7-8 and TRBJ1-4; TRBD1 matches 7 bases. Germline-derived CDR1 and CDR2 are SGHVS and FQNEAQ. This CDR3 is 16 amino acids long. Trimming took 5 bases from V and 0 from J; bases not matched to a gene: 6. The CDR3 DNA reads TGTGCCAGCAGCCGGGGACAGAGAACAACTAATGAAAAACTGTTTTTT. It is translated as CASSRGQRTTNEKLFF.

CDR3 nucleotide sequence: TGTGCCAGCAGCCATGGGACAGGGCACAATGAGCAGTTCTTC. This translates into CASSHGTGHNEQFF. The chain employs TRBV6-2 or TRBV6-3 and TRBJ2-1; 9 positions match TRBD1. The J segment lost 5 bases and the V segment lost 6 bases, leaving 5 bases of the junction unmatched. The CDR3 is 14 amino acids. Germline V gives CDR1 MNHEY, CDR2 SVGEGT.

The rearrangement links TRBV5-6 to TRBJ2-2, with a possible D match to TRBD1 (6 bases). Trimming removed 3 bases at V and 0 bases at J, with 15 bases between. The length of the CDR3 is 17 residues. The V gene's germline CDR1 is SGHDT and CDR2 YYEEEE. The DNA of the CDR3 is TGTGCCAGCAGCTCCTTACAGGGTTTCGCGAACACCGGGGAGCTGTTTTTT. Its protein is CASSSLQGFANTGELFF.

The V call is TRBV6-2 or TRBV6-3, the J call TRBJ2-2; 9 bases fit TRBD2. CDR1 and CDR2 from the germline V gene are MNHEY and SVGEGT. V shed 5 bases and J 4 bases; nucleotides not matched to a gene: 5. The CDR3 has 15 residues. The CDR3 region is CASSRTSAGTGELFF. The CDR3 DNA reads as TGTGCCAGCAGTAGGACTAGCGCGGGCACCGGGGAGCTGTTTTTT.

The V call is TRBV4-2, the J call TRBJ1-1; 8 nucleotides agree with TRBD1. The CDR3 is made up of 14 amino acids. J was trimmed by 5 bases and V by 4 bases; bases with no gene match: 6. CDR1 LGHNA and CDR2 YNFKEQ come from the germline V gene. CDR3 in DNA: TGTGCCAGCAGCCTAGGACAGGGTGAGACTGAAGCTTTCTTT. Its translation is CASSLGQGETEAFF.

In DNA form, the CDR3 reads TGCGCCAGCAGCCCAGACAGGGCGGCTGGAAACACCATATATTTT. Translating it yields CASSPDRAAGNTIYF. This chain uses TRBV5-1 with TRBJ1-3, with 7 positions matching TRBD1. Germline V lookup: CDR1 SGHRS, CDR2 YFSETQ. The V and J ends lost 4 bases and 2 bases, in that order; junction bases with no gene match: 6. The CDR3 sequence is 15 residues long.

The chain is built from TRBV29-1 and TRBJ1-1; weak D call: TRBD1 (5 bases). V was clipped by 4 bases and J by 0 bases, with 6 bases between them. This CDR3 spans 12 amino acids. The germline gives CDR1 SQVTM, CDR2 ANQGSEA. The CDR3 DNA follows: TGCAGCGTTGCGGGGGTGAACACTGAAGCTTTCTTT. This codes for CSVAGVNTEAFF.

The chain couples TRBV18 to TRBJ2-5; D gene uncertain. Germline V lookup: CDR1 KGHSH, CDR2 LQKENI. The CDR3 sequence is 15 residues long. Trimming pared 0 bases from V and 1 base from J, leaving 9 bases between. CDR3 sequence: CASSPPSLSQETQYF. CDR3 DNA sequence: TGTGCCAGCTCACCACCTAGTTTAAGCCAAGAGACCCAGTACTTC.

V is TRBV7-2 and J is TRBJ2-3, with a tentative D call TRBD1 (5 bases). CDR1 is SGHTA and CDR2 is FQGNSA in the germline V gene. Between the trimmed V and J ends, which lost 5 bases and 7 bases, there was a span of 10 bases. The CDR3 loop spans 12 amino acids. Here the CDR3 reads CASSSDRNTQYF. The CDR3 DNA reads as TGTGCCAGCAGCAGCGACAGAAATACGCAGTATTTT.

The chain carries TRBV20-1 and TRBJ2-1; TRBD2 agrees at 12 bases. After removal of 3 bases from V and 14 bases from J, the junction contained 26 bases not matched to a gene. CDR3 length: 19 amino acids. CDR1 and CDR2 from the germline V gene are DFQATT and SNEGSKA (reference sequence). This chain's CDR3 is CSASLSYGALASGRAKEFF. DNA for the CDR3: TGCAGTGCTAGTCTCTCTTACGGCGCTTTGGCTAGCGGGAGGGCCAAGGAGTTCTTC.

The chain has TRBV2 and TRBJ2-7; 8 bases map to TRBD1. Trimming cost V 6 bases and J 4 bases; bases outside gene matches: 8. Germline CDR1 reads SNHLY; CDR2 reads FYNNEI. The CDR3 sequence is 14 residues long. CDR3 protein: CASSAGTGQYEQYF. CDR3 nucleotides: TGTGCCAGCAGCGCCGGGACAGGACAGTACGAGCAGTACTTC.